This T cell receptor beta chain was identified during a study of graft-versus-host responses after intestinal transplantation. Study summary: Transplant recipients had multivisceral, liver-intestinal, or isolated intestinal grafts. The recipients all started with anti-thymocyte globulin induction and then took tacrolimus and steroids for 2 to 3 years.

Study-level points and caveats: After transplant, early declines in HvG clones were associated with peak levels of circulating GvH clones. GvH clones were found in recipient marrow; some appeared first in ileum or blood.

TCRdb's table, derived via immunoSEQ multiplex PCR, lists solely in-frame clones and lacks some. The table lists about 86,000 clones, less than 90% of them singletons. V dropped 5 bases and J dropped 5; count of bases not matched to a gene: 7. The CDR3 is made up of 15 amino acids. Germline values: CDR1 LNHDA, CDR2 SQIVND (reference sequence). This clone was observed a single time. Its target is not known. The V gene is TRBV19, the J gene TRBJ2-1; 9 nucleotides line up with TRBD2. The sample was unstimulated CD4+ T cells sorted from spleen or lymph node cells, taken before transplant. This clonotype was sampled from a human donor who was the organ donor for an intestinal transplant. This CDR3 reads CASSSSTSGNNEQFF. In nucleotides, the CDR3 is TGTGCCAGTAGTTCGTCGACTAGCGGAAACAATGAGCAGTTCTTC.